This entry concerns a single T cell receptor beta chain. The data stem from a study of blood T cell repertoires in COVID-19. The table came from immunoSEQ multiplex PCR; TCRdb's copy has only in-frame clones and leaves some out. The sample carries around 380,000 clones, about four fifths recorded once. Sequences were obtained from peripheral blood. The TCR comes from a human donor with acute or convalescent COVID-19. The donor label of this sample is uncertain.

This CDR3 is CASSLIGAVGNEQFF. CDR3 coding DNA: TGTGCCAGCAGCCTCATTGGGGCGGTAGGCAATGAGCAGTTCTTC. This chain connects TRBV27 to TRBJ2-1; D perhaps matches TRBD1 (5 bases). This CDR3 contains 15 residues. V was clipped by 6 bases and J by 6 bases, with 18 bases between them. Germline V lookup: CDR1 MNHEY, CDR2 SMNVEV (reference sequence).